This is a list of T cell receptor beta chains from one sample in a study of spatial heterogeneity in lung cancer. TCRdb used MiXCR to reprocess the 5' RACE reads, holding one entry per CDR3 protein. Of under 75,000 distinct CDR3 sequences listed, 13% are singletons. The specimen comprised PBMCs, sampled at surgery. The origin of the receptors is a male donor with early-stage non-small cell lung cancer. Both conserved end residues are part of each CDR3. A D gene is named only where the DNA matches it firmly. Clone size, where shown, is once, few, many, or a class for clones that have expanded.

cdr3_nt,cdr3_aa,clone_size,d_call,v_call,j_call
TGTGCCAGCAGTTCGACTAGCGGGGAAGAGACCCAGTACTTC,CASSSTSGEETQYF,medium-sized,TRBD2,TRBV27,TRBJ2-5
TGTGCCAGCAGCCCCCCGTTAGCTTCCGGGGAGTATGGCTACACCTTC,CASSPPLASGEYGYTF,NA,NA,TRBV3-1,TRBJ1-2
TGTGCCAGCAGTCCCGGGACAGCCTTACCCGACTACGAGCAGTACTTC,CASSPGTALPDYEQYF,NA,TRBD1,TRBV7-9,TRBJ2-7
TGTGCCAGCAAGGACAGAGCTCCCTACGAGCAGTACTTC,CASKDRAPYEQYF,few,NA,TRBV6-5,TRBJ2-7
TGTGCCAGCAGTTACGGCGATGAGCAGTTCTTC,CASSYGDEQFF,many,NA,TRBV6-5,TRBJ2-1
TGTGCCAGCTCCCAACCTCATAACAGCCTAACCAATGAGCAGTTCTTC,CASSQPHNSLTNEQFF,NA,NA,TRBV6-2/TRBV6-3,TRBJ2-1
TGCGCCAGCAGCCTGGAACCAACGGCCTACAATGAGCAGTTCTTC,CASSLEPTAYNEQFF,many,NA,TRBV4-1,TRBJ2-1
TGCGCCAGCAGCCTTCAACAGAGAAGGGAGCTGTTTTTT,CASSLQQRRELFF,NA,NA,TRBV4-3,TRBJ2-2
TGTGCCAGCAGCCCTAGTGTGGGTGGCGAGCAGTACTTC,CASSPSVGGEQYF,NA,NA,TRBV7-3,TRBJ2-7
TGCAGTGCTTATGACGCCTCCGGGACAGGGCGTTCACCCCTCCACTTT,CSAYDASGTGRSPLHF,few,TRBD1,TRBV20-1,TRBJ1-6
TGCAGTGCTAGATGGCCTAGCGGCCGCACAGATACGCAGTATTTT,CSARWPSGRTDTQYF,many,TRBD2,TRBV20-1,TRBJ2-3
TGCGCCAGCAGCCCGTCTCAGACTATGAACACTGAAGCTTTCTTT,CASSPSQTMNTEAFF,NA,NA,TRBV5-1,TRBJ1-1
TGTGCCAGCAGCCTGACTAGCGGGAGGTACAATGAGCAGTTCTTC,CASSLTSGRYNEQFF,many,TRBD2,TRBV7-9,TRBJ2-1
TGTGCCAGCAGCCAAGTCGGGAGCCAAGAGACCCAGTACTTC,CASSQVGSQETQYF,many,NA,TRBV4-2,TRBJ2-5
TGTGCCAGCAGCTTATTAGCCGGTGGGACAGGCCCCACCGGGGAGCTGTTTTTT,CASSLLAGGTGPTGELFF,NA,TRBD1,TRBV7-6,TRBJ2-2
TGTGCCAGCAGCTCGGCGTCGGGCTCCTACAATGAGCAGTTCTTC,CASSSASGSYNEQFF,many,NA,TRBV6-1,TRBJ2-1
TGCAGTGCCCCCGGGACGCGGGGCGGTCAGCCCCAGCATTTT,CSAPGTRGGQPQHF,NA,NA,TRBV20-1,TRBJ1-5
TGCAGCGTTGATCTAGGAGTAGATACGCAGTATTTT,CSVDLGVDTQYF,few,NA,TRBV29-1,TRBJ2-3
TGTGCCAGCAGCTCCGCCTTGGGGGGTCGCAATGAGCAGTTCTTC,CASSSALGGRNEQFF,many,NA,TRBV7-8,TRBJ2-1
TGCAGTGTCCCCACCCCCGGGACAGGACTTTACGAGCAGTACTTC,CSVPTPGTGLYEQYF,NA,TRBD1,TRBV20-1,TRBJ2-7
TGTGCCATCAGTGCGGGCAGCTTTGAAAAACTGTTTTTT,CAISAGSFEKLFF,few,NA,TRBV10-3,TRBJ1-4
TGCAGTGCTGAGACAGGAGGAAACCAAGAGACCCAGTACTTC,CSAETGGNQETQYF,NA,NA,TRBV20-1,TRBJ2-5
TGCGCCAGCAGCCAGACTCCAGGCAGGGCCGGGGAGCTGTTTTTT,CASSQTPGRAGELFF,few,NA,TRBV5-1,TRBJ2-2
TGCAGTGCTAGAGCGCTGACTAGCGGGCCCTACGAGCAGTACTTC,CSARALTSGPYEQYF,few,TRBD2,TRBV20-1,TRBJ2-7
TGCAGCGTGAGACAGATTTACGAGCAGTACTTC,CSVRQIYEQYF,NA,NA,TRBV29-1,TRBJ2-7
TGTGCCAGCAGAACCCTTCGCGGGAGGTCTTACGAGCAGTACTTC,CASRTLRGRSYEQYF,NA,TRBD2,TRBV6-2/TRBV6-3,TRBJ2-7
TGCGCCAGCAGCTACCTAGCGGGAGGGCCGGGGGCCAATGAGCAGTTCTTC,CASSYLAGGPGANEQFF,NA,TRBD2,TRBV5-1,TRBJ2-1
TGTGCCAGTAGCGGGACAGGGGCCCCCTACAATGAGCAGTTCTTC,CASSGTGAPYNEQFF,few,TRBD1,TRBV19,TRBJ2-1
TGTGCCAGCAGCCGAACTAGCGGGAGTTGGGATGAGCAGTTCTTC,CASSRTSGSWDEQFF,once,TRBD2,TRBV7-9,TRBJ2-1
TGCGCCAGCAGCCAGGAAGGGACTAGCACAGATACGCAGTATTTT,CASSQEGTSTDTQYF,NA,NA,TRBV4-3,TRBJ2-3
TGTGCCAGCAGCCAGCAGTCCAACACCGGGGAGCTGTTTTTT,CASSQQSNTGELFF,many,NA,TRBV5-5,TRBJ2-2